These 6 T cell receptor beta chains came from one sample sequenced in a study of blood T cell repertoires in COVID-19. The method was immunoSEQ multiplex PCR; TCRdb's version includes in-frame clones alone and lacks a portion of them. Here the sample spans under 200,000 clones, about 86% being singletons. Sequencing was performed on peripheral blood. These receptors were collected from a man between 60 and 75 years old with acute or convalescent COVID-19.

V gene TRBV5-4 combines with J gene TRBJ2-7; TRBD1 might be the D (6 bases). The CDR3 runs to 14 residues. Trimming shortened V by 2 bases and J by 3 bases, and 12 bases separated the two germline ends. Germline V CDR1 and CDR2: SGHNT, YYREEE (reference sequence). The CDR3 nucleotides read TGTGCCAGCAGCTTCGGACCGGACAGCTACGAGCAGTACTTC. Translating it yields CASSFGPDSYEQYF.

This chain links TRBV28 with TRBJ1-4; unclear D gene. The V gene's germline CDR1 is MDHEN and CDR2 SYDVKM. The V gene lost 4 bases and the J gene lost 8 bases, with 14 bases spanning the gap. The length of the CDR3 is 14 residues. The CDR3 region is CASSSPGYGEKLFF. In nucleotides, the CDR3 is TGTGCCAGCAGTTCCCCCGGGTACGGGGAAAAACTGTTTTTT.

The rearrangement uses TRBV27 and TRBJ2-1, with 10 nucleotides matching TRBD2. This CDR3 region has 17 residues. Germline lookup yields CDR1 MNHEY and CDR2 SMNVEV (reference sequence). J was trimmed by 1 base and V by 3 bases; bases with no gene match: 6. CDR3: CASSFSASGSSYNEQFF. The CDR3 DNA sequence: TGTGCCAGCAGTTTTTCGGCTAGCGGGAGTTCCTACAATGAGCAGTTCTTC.

V and J are TRBV15 and TRBJ2-7, with 7 bases aligning to TRBD2. CDR3 length: 15 residues. V gave up 5 bases and J gave up 0 bases; unmatched junction bases: 7. Germline V CDR1 and CDR2: LNHNV, YYDKDF (reference sequence). DNA of the CDR3: TGTGCCACCAGCTACTTAGCGGGTGACTCCTACGAGCAGTACTTC. It specifies CATSYLAGDSYEQYF.

The chain couples TRBV28 to TRBJ1-2; perhaps TRBD1 as D (5 bases). The CDR3 covers 16 residues. The V gene lost 3 bases and the J gene lost 3 bases, with 17 bases spanning the gap. Germline V gives CDR1 MDHEN, CDR2 SYDVKM. The DNA of the CDR3 is TGTGCCAGCAGTTTCGGATCGTTGGGGGGAGACTATGGCTACACCTTC. Translating it yields CASSFGSLGGDYGYTF.

The V call is TRBV27, the J call TRBJ2-7, with 9 bases that match TRBD2. This CDR3 has 15 residues. CDR1 is MNHEY and CDR2 is SMNVEV in the germline V gene (reference sequence). Trimming at V came to 0 bases and at J to 3 bases, leaving 3 bases not matched to a gene. CDR3 amino acids: CASSLSTSGGYEQYF. The CDR3 DNA follows: TGTGCCAGCAGTTTATCGACTAGCGGTGGCTACGAGCAGTACTTC.